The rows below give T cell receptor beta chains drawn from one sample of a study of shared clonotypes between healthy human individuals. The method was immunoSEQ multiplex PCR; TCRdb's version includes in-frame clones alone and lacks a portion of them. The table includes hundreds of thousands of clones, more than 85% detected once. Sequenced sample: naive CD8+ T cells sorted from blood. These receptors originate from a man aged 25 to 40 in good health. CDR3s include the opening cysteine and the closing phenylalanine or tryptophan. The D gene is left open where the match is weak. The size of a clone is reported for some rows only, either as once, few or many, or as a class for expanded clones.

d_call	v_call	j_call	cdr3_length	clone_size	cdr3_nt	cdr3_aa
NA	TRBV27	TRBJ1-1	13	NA	TGTGCCAGCAGTCCCGATCTCTATGAAGGAGCTTTCTTT	CASSPDLYEGAFF
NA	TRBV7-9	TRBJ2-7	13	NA	TGTGCCATCGGCCCCGGGATGTTTTACGAGCAGTACTTC	CAIGPGMFYEQYF
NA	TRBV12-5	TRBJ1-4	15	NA	TGTGCTAGTGGTTGCGGGGGGGCAACTAATGAAAAACTGTTTTTT	CASGCGGATNEKLFF
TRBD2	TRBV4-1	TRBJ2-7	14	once	TGCGCCAGCAGCATCGGACTAGCGGGGGACGAGCAGTACTTC	CASSIGLAGDEQYF
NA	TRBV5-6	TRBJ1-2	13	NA	TGTGCCAGCAGCTTGGGGCTATCTTCTGGCTACACCTTC	CASSLGLSSGYTF
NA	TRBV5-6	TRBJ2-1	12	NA	TGTGCCAGCAGCTCCTACTACAATGAGCAGTTCTTC	CASSSYYNEQFF
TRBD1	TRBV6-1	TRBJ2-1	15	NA	TGTGCCAGCAGTGACCAACAGGGGGCGCAAAGAGAGCAGTTCTTC	CASSDQQGAQREQFF
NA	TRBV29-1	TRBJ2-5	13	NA	TGCAGCGTACTTGACTTGGGGGGAGAGACCCAGTACTTC	CSVLDLGGETQYF
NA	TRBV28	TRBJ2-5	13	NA	TGTGCCAGCAGTTTACGGGGAGAAGAGACCCAGTACTTC	CASSLRGEETQYF
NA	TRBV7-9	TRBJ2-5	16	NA	TGTGCCAGCAGCTTCCCCGGTGGCGGAGGCCAAGAGACCCAGTACTTC	CASSFPGGGGQETQYF
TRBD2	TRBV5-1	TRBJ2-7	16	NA	TGCGCCAGCAGCTTCGGAACTAGCGGGAGTTTCGACGAGCAGTACTTC	CASSFGTSGSFDEQYF
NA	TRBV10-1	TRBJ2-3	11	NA	TGCGCCAGCAGTGACTACAATACGCAGTATTTT	CASSDYNTQYF
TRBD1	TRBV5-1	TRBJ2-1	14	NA	TGCGCCAGCAGCTCGGGACAGGGGTTAGATGAGCAGTTCTTC	CASSSGQGLDEQFF
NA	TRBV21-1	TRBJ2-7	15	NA	TGTGCCAGCCGGACTAGCGGGAGGGCCCGGTACGAGCAGTACTTC	CASRTSGRARYEQYF
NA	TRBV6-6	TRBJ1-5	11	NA	TGTGCCAGCGGGGTGGCTGAGGCCCAGCATTTT	CASGVAEAQHF
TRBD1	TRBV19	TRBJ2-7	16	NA	TGTGCCAGTAGTATGGGACCGGGACAGGGGGACTACGAGCAGTACTTC	CASSMGPGQGDYEQYF
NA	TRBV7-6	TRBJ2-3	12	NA	TGTGCCAGCAGCTTATATTCAGATACGCAGTATTTT	CASSLYSDTQYF
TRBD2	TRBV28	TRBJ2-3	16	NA	TGTGCCAGCAGTTTAGTACTAGCGGTAACCACAGATACGCAGTATTTT	CASSLVLAVTTDTQYF
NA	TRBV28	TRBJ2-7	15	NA	TGTGCCAGCAGTTTATCCCCCCCACGGTCCTACGAGCAGTACTTC	CASSLSPPRSYEQYF
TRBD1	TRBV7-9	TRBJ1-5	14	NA	TGTGCCAGCAGCTTAGGGGACAGGAACCAGCCCCAGCATTTT	CASSLGDRNQPQHF
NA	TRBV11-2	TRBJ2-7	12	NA	TGTGCCAGCAGCTTAGTCAACTACGAGCAGTACTTC	CASSLVNYEQYF
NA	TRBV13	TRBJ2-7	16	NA	TGTGCCAGCAGTTACTCCGTAGGGACGACAGTCTACGAGCAGTACTTC	CASSYSVGTTVYEQYF
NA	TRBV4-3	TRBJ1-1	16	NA	TGCGCCAGCAGCCAAGATTCGGTGGGGGGAAACACTGAAGCTTTCTTT	CASSQDSVGGNTEAFF